The clone carrying this TCR beta chain occurred once. Its antigen is not identified. A junction end diverges from the germline sequence, so it may reflect a read error. TCRdb's table, derived via immunoSEQ multiplex PCR, lists solely in-frame clones and lacks some. Altogether 25,000 to 30,000 clones are present, around 93% being singletons, with the ten largest covering roughly a fifth. This entry belongs to a study of chemoradiotherapy in HPV16-positive cancers. Overall study findings and caveats: Better recurrence-free survival went with HPV-responsive T-cell expansion in HPV16-positive patients. Functional assays defining HPV-specific T cells used only a couple of HPV16-positive patients. Candidate HPV-specific clones and E7-related TCR motifs grew in tumor during treatment.

In germline, CDR1 is MGHDK, CDR2 SYGVNS. The CDR3 sequence is 12 residues long. This TCR derives from a human donor with HPV-associated anogenital cancer. Sequences were derived from blood, sampled from a patient who underwent chemoradiotherapy. V usage is TRBV25-1 and J usage is TRBJ1-1; no firm D call. CDR3 residues: CASSETGLRSLF. CDR3 nucleotide sequence: TGTGCCAGCAGTGAAACTGGTCTTCGGTCCCTCTTT.